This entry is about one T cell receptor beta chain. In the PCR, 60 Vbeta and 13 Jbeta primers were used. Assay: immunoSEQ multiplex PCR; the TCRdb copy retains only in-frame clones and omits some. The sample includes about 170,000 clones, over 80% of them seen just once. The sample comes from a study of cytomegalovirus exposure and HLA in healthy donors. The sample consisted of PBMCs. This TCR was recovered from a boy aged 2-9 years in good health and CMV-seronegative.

The CDR3 DNA reads as TGTGCCAGCTCACCGGGAGGGACTTATGGCTACACCTTC. Protein: CASSPGGTYGYTF. The V gene is TRBV18, the J gene TRBJ1-2; TRBD1 might be the D (5 bases). Trimming shortened V by 3 bases and J by 5 bases, and 10 bases separated the two germline ends. Per germline, CDR1 KGHSH and CDR2 LQKENI. The CDR3 contains 13 residues.